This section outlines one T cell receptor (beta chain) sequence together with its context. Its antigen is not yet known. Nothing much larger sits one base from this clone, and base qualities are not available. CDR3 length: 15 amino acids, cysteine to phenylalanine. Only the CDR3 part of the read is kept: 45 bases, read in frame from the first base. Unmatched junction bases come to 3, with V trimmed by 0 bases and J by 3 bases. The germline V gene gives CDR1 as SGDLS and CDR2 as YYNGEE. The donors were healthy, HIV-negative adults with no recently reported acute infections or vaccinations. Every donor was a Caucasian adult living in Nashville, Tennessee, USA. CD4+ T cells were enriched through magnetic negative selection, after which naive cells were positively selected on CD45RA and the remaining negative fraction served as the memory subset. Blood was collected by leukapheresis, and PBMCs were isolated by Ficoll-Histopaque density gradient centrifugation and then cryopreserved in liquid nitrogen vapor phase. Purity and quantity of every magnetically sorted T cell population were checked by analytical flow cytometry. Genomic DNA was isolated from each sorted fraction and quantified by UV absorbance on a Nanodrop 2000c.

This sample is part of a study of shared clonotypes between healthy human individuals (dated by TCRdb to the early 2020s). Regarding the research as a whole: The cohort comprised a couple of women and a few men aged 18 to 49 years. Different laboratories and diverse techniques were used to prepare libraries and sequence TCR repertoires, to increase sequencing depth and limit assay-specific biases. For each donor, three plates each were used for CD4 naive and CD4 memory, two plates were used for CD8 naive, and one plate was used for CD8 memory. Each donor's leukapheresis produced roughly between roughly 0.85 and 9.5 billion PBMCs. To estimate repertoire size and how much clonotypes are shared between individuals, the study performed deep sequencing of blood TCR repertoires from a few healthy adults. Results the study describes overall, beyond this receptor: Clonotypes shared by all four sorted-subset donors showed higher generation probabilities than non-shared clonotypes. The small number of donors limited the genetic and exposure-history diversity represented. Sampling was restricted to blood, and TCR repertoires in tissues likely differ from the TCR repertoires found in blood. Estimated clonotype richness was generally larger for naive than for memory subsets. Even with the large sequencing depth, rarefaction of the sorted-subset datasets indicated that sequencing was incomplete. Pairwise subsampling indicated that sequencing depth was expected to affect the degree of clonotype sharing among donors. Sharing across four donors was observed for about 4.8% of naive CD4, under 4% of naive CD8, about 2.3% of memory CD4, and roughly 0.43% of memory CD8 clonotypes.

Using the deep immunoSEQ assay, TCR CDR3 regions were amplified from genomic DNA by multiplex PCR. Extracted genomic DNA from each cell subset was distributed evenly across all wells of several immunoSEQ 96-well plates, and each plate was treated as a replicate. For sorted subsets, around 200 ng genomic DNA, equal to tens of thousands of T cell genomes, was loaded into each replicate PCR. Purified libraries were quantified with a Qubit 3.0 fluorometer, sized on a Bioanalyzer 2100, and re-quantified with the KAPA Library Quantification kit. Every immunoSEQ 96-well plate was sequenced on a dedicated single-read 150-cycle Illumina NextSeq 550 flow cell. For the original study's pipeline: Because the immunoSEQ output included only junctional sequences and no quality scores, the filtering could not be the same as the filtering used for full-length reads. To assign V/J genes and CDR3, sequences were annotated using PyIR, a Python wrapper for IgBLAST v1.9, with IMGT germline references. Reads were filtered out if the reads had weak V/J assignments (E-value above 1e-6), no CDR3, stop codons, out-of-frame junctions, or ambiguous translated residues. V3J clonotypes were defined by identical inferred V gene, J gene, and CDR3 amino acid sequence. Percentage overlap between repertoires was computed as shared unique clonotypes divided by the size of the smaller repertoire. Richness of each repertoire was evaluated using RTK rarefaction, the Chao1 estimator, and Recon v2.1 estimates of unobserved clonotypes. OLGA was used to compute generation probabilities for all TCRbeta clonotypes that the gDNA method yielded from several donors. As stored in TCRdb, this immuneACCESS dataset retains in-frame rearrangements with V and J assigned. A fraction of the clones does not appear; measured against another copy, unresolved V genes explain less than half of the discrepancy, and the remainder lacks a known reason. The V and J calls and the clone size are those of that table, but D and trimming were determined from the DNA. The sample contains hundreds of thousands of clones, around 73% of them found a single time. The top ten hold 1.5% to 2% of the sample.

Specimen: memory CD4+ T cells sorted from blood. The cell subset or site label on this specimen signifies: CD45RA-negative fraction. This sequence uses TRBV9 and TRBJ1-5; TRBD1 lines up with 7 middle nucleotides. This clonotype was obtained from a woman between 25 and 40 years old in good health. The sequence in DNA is TGTGCCAGCAGCGTAGGGGGACAGAACAATCAGCCCCAGCATTTT. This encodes CASSVGGQNNQPQHF.